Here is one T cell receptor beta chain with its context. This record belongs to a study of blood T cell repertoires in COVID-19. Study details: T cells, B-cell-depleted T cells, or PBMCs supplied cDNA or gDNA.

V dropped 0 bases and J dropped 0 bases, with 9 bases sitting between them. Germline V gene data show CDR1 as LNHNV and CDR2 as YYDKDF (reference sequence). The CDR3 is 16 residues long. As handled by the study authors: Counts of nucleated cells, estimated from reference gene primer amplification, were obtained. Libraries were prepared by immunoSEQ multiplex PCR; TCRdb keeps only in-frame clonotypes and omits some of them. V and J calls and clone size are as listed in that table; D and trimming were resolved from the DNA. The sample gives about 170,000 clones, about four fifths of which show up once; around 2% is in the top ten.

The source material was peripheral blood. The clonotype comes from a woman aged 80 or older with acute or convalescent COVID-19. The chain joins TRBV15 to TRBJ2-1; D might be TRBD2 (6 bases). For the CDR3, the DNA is TGTGCCACCAGCAGAGAAGTAGCGGCCTCCTACAATGAGCAGTTCTTC. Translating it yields CATSREVAASYNEQFF.